This T cell receptor beta chain was identified in a study of T cells in Graves' hyperthyroidism and ophthalmopathy. Study overall: Blood was drawn when the patient was first diagnosed and still untreated. Study observations and caveats: In the blood, most expanded thyroid clonotypes above 0.001 appeared as well.

TCR beta CDR3 sequences were amplified from RNA transcripts. Researchers ran a first-round RT-PCR on the TCR CDR3 using the HTBI primer set. TCRdb redid the calling of the multiplex PCR reads with MiXCR, one entry per CDR3 protein. Found here are around 420,000 distinct CDR3 sequences, about 15% of them singletons; the top ten hold roughly an eighth. V lost 4 bases and J lost 1, with 11 bases in between. The germline CDR1 and CDR2 sequences are SGDLS and YYNGEE. CDR3 length: 14 amino acids. This clonotype was counted many times. Its antigen remains unidentified. Specimen: blood. The receptor was derived from a woman aged 18-29 years with Graves' hyperthyroidism. This sequence joins TRBV9 and TRBJ1-1; a weak D match, TRBD1 (5 bases). CDR3 DNA: TGTGCCAGCAGCTTCGGGGCACCGAACACTGAAGCTTTCTTT. Translated, it gives CASSFGAPNTEAFF.